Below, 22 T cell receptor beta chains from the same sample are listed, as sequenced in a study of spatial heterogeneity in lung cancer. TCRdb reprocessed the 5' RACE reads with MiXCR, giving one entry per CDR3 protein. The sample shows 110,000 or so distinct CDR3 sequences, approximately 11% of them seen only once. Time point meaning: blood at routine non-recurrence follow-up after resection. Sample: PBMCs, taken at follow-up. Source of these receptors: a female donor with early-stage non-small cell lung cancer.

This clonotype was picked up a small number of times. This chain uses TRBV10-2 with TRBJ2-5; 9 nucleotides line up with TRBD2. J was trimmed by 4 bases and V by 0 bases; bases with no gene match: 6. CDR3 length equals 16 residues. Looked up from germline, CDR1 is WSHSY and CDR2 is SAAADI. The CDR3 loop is CASSESGGRAIETQYF. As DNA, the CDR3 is TGCGCCAGCAGTGAGTCGGGCGGGAGGGCCATAGAGACCCAGTACTTC.

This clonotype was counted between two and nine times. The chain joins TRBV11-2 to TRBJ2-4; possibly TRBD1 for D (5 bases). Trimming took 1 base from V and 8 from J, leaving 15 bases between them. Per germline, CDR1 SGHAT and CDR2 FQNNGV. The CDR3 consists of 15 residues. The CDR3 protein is CASSLGGRVGDIQYF. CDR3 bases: TGTGCCAGCAGCTTAGGGGGCAGGGTCGGAGACATTCAGTACTTC. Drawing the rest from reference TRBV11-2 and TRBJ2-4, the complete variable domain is EAGVAQSPRYKIIEKRQSVAFWCNPISGHATLYWYQQILGQGPKLLIQFQNNGVVDDSQLPKDRFSAERLKGVDSTLKIQPAKLEDSAVYLCASSLGGRVGDIQYFGAGTRLSVL.

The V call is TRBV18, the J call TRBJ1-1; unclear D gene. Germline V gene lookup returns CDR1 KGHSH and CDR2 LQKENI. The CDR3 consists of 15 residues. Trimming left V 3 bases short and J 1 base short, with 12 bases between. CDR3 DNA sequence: TGTGCCAGCTCACCGGCGGATAGATCGAACACTGAAGCTTTCTTT. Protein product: CASSPADRSNTEAFF.

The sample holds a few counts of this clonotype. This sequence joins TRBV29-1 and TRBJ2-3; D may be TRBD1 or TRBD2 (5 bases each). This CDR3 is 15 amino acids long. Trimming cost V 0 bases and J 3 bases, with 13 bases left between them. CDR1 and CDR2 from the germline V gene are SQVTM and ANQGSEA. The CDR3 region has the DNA TGCAGCGTTGAAGATGTGGGGGTTGGGACAGATACGCAGTATTTT. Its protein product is CSVEDVGVGTDTQYF.

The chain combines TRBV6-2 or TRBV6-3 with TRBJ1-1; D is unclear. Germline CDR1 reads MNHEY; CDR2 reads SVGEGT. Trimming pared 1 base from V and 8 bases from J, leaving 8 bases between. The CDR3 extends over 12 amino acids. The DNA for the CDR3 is TGTGCCAGCAGTTACTATGCGAGGGAAGCTTTCTTT. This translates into CASSYYAREAFF.

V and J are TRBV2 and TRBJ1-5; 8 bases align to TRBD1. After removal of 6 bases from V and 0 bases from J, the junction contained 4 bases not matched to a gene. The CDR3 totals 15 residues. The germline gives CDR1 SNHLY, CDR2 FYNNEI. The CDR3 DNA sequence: TGTGCCAGCAGATGGACAGGGTATAGCAATCAGCCCCAGCATTTT. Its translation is CASRWTGYSNQPQHF.

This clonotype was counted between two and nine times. CDR3 loop: CAVIAPGRGVDTQYF. CDR3 bases: TGTGCCGTAATCGCGCCAGGGAGGGGTGTAGATACGCAGTATTTT. The rearrangement uses TRBV15 and TRBJ2-3, with 7 positions matching TRBD2. V gave up 11 bases and J gave up 5 bases; unmatched junction bases: 16. The CDR3 extends over 15 amino acids. CDR1 and CDR2 from the germline V gene are LNHNV and YYDKDF (reference sequence). The full variable domain, rest sourced from reference TRBV15 and TRBJ2-3, is DAMVIQNPRYQVTQFGKPVTLSCSQTLNHNVMYWYQQKSSQAPKLLFHYYDKDFNNEADTPDNFQSRRPNTSFCFLDIRSPGLGDTAMYLCAVIAPGRGVDTQYFGPGTRLTVL.

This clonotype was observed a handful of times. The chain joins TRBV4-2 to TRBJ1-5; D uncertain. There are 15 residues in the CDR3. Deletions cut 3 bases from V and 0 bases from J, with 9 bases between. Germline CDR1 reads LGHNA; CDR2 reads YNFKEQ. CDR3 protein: CASSQHTDSNQPQHF. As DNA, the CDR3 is TGTGCCAGCAGCCAGCACACCGATAGCAATCAGCCCCAGCATTTT.

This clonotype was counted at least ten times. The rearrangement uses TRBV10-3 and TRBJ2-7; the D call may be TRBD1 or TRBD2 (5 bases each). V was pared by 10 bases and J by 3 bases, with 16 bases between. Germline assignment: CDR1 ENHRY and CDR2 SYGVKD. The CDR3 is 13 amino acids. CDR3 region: CATKDGADYEQYV. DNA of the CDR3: TGTGCCACCAAGGACGGGGCAGACTACGAGCAGTACGTC.

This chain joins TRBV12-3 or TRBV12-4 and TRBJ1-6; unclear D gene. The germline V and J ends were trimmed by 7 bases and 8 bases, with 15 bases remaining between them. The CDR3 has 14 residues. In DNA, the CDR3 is TGTGCCAGCAACCGATGGTATGGGGATTCACCCCTCCACTTT. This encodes CASNRWYGDSPLHF.

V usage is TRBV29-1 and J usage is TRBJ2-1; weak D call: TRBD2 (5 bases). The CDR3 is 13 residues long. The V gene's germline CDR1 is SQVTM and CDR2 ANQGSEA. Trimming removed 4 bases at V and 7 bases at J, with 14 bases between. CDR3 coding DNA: TGCAGCGTTGTGCTAGAGAGGGCTAATGAGCAGTTCTTC. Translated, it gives CSVVLERANEQFF.

CDR3 in DNA: TGTGCCAGCAGTCTCGCCCCCTTCACAGATACGCAGTATTTT. It is translated as CASSLAPFTDTQYF. The V and J genes are TRBV27 and TRBJ2-3; D gene unclear. The CDR3 loop spans 14 amino acids. Trimming cost V 5 bases and J 2 bases, with 11 bases left between them. Germline-derived CDR1 and CDR2 are MNHEY and SMNVEV (reference sequence).

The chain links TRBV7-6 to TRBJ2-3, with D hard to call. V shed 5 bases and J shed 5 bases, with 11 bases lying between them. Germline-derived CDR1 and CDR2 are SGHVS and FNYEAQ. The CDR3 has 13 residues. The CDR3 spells CASSTRSRDTQYF. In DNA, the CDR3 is TGTGCCAGCAGCACCCGATCCAGAGATACGCAGTATTTT.

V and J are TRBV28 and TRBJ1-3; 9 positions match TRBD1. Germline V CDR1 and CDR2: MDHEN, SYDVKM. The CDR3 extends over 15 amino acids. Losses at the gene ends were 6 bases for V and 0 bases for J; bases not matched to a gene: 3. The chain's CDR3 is CASSRTGVSGNTIYF. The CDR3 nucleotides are TGTGCCAGCAGCCGGACAGGGGTCTCTGGAAACACCATATATTTT.

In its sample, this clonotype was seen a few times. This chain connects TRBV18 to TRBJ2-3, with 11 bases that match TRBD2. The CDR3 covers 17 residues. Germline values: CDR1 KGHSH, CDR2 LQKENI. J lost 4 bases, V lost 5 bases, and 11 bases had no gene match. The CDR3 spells CASSSGLAGFGADTQYF. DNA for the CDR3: TGTGCCAGCTCATCAGGACTAGCGGGCTTCGGGGCAGATACGCAGTATTTT.

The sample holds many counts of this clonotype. This chain's CDR3 is CASSGRKETQYF. The CDR3, as DNA: TGTGCCAGCAGCGGGCGGAAAGAGACCCAGTACTTC. The chain recombines TRBV7-9 with TRBJ2-5; no firm D call. CDR1 SEHNR and CDR2 FQNEAQ come from the germline V gene (reference sequence). The CDR3 has 12 amino acids. The ends were cut back, 5 bases at V and 3 bases at J, with 7 bases in the middle. The whole variable domain, filled in from reference TRBV7-9 and TRBJ2-5, reads DTGVSQNPRHKITKRGQNVTFRCDPISEHNRLYWYRQTLGQGPEFLTYFQNEAQLEKSRLLSDRFSAERPKGSFSTLEIQRTEQGDSAMYLCASSGRKETQYFGPGTRLLVL.

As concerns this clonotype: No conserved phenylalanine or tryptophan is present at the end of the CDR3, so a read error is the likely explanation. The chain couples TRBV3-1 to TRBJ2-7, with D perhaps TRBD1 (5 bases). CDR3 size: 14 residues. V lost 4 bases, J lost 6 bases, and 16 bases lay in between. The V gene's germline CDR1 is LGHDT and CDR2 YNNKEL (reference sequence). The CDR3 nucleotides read TGTGCCAGCAGCCTGACAGAGGCCTCTCGCGAGCAGTACTCC. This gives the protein CASSLTEASREQYS.

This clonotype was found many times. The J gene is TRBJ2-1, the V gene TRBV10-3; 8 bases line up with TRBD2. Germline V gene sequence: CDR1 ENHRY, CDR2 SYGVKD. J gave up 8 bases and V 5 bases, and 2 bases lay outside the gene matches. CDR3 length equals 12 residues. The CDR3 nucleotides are TGTGCCATCAGTATAGCGGGATATGAGCAGTTCTTC. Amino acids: CAISIAGYEQFF.

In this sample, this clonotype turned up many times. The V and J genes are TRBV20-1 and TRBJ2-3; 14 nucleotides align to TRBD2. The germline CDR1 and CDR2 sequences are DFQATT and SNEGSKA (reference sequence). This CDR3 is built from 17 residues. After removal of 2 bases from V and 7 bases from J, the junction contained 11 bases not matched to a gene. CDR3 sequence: CSARTGTSGSGWNTQYF. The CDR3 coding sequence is TGCAGTGCTAGAACCGGGACTAGCGGGAGCGGCTGGAATACGCAGTATTTT.

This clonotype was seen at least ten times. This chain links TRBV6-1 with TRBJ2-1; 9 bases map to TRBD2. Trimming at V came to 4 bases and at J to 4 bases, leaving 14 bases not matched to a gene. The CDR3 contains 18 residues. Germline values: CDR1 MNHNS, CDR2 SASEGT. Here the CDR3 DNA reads TGTGCCAGCAGTGGCCTCGTTTCAAGCGGGAGGCTTTACAATGAGCAGTTCTTC. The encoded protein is CASSGLVSSGRLYNEQFF.

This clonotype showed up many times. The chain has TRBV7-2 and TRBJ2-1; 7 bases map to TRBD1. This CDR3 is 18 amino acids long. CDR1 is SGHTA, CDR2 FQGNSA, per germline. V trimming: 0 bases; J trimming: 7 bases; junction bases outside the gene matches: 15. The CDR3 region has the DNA TGTGCCAGCAGCTTAGCGCCATATAGGAGACAGGGCGGAAATGAGCAGTTCTTC. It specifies CASSLAPYRRQGGNEQFF.

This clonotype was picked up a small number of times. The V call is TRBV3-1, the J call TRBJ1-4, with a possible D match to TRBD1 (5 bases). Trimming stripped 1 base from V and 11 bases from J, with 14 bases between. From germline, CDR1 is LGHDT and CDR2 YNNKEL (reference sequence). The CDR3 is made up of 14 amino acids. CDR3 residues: CASSQAVRVGKLFF. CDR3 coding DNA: TGTGCCAGCAGCCAAGCTGTCAGGGTAGGCAAACTGTTTTTT.